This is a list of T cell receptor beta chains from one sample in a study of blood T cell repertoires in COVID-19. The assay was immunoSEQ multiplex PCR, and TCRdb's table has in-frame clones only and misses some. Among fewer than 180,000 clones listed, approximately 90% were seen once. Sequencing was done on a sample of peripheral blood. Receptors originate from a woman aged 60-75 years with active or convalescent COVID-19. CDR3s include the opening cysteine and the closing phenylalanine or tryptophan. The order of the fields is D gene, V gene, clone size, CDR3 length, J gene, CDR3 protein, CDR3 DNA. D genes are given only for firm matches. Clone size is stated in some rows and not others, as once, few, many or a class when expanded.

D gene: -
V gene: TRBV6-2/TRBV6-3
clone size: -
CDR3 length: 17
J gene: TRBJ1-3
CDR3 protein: CASSSRTGQSSGNTIYF
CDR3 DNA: TGTGCCAGCAGTTCCCGTACGGGACAAAGCTCTGGAAACACCATATATTTT

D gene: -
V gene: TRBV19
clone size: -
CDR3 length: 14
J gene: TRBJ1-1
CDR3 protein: CASSAGLGNTEAFF
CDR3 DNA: TGTGCCAGTAGTGCCGGACTGGGAAACACTGAAGCTTTCTTT

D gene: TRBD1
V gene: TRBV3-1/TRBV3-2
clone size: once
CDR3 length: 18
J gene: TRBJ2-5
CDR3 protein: CASSPLIPGTGYGETQYF
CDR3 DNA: TGTGCCAGCAGCCCTTTGATTCCCGGGACAGGGTACGGGGAGACCCAGTACTTC

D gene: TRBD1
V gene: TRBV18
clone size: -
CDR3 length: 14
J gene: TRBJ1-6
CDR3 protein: CASSSQGADSPLHF
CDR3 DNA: TGTGCCAGCTCATCTCAGGGGGCTGATTCACCCCTCCACTTT

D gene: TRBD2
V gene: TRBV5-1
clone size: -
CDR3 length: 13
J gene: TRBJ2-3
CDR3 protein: CASSERGGDTQYF
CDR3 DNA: TGCGCCAGCAGCGAGCGGGGGGGAGATACGCAGTATTTT

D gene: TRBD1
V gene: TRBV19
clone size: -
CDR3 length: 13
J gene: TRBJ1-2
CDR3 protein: CASSIGQGEGYTF
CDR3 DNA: TGTGCCAGTAGTATCGGTCAGGGGGAAGGCTACACCTTC

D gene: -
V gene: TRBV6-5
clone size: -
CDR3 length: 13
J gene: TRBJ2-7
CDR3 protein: CASSYSNSYEQYF
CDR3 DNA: TGTGCCAGCAGTTACTCGAACAGCTACGAGCAGTACTTC

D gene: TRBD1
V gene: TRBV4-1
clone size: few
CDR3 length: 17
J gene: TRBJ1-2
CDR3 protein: CASSHSARDRANYGYTF
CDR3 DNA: TGCGCCAGCAGCCATTCCGCCCGGGACAGAGCTAACTATGGCTACACCTTC

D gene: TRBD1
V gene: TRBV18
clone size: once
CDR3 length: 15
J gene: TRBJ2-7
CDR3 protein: CASSLRGQGLYEQYF
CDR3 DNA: TGTGCCAGCTCCCTAAGGGGACAGGGCCTCTACGAGCAGTACTTC

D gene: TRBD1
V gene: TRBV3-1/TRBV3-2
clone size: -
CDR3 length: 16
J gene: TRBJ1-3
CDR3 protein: CASSQGTGYSGNTIYF
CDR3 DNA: TGTGCCAGCAGCCAAGGGACAGGGTACTCTGGAAACACCATATATTTT

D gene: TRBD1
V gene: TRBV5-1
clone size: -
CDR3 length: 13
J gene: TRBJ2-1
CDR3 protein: CASRTGDVGEQFF
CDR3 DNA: TGCGCCAGCAGGACAGGGGATGTAGGTGAGCAGTTCTTC

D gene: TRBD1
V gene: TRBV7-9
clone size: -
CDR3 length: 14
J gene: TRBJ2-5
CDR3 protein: CASSLATGGQTQYF
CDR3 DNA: TGTGCCAGCAGCTTAGCGACAGGGGGGCAGACCCAGTACTTC

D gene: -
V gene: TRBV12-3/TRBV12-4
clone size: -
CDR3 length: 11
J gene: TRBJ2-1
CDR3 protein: CASSIYNEQFF
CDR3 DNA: TGTGCCAGCAGTATATACAATGAGCAGTTCTTC

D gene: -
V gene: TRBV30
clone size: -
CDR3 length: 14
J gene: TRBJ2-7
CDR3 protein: CAWRATGTTYEQYF
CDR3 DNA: TGTGCCTGGAGAGCTACCGGGACAACCTACGAGCAGTACTTC

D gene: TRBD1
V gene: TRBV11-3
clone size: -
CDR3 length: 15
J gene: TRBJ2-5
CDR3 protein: CASSLGAGQGETQYF
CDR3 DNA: TGTGCCAGCAGCTTAGGTGCCGGACAGGGGGAGACCCAGTACTTC

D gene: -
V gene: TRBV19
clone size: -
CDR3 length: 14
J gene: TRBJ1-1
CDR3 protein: CASSLAVEGSQAFF
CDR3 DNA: TGTGCCAGTAGTTTGGCCGTGGAGGGCTCCCAAGCTTTCTTT

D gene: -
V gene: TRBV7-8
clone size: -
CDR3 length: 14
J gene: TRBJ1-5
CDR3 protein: CASSPGTATRAQHF
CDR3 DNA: TGTGCCAGCAGCCCCGGGACTGCGACTAGGGCCCAGCATTTT

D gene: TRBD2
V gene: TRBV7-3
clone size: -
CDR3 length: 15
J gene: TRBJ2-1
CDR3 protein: CASSELAGIEREQFF
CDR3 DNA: TGTGCCAGCAGCGAACTAGCGGGGATTGAACGGGAGCAGTTCTTC

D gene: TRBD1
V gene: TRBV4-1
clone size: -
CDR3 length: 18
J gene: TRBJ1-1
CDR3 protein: CASSQDPQGAVGDTEAFF
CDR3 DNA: TGCGCCAGCAGCCAAGATCCCCAGGGGGCGGTGGGGGACACTGAAGCTTTCTTT

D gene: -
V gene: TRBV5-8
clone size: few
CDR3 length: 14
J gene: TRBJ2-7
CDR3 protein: CASSFGGRAYEQYF
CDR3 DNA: TGTGCCAGCAGCTTCGGTGGCAGGGCCTACGAGCAGTACTTC

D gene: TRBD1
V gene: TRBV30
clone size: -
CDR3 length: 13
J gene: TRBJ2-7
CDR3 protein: CAWSIQGVYEQYF
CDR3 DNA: TGTGCCTGGAGTATCCAGGGGGTCTACGAGCAGTACTTC